These T cell receptor beta chains were read from a single sample in a study of cytomegalovirus exposure and HLA in healthy donors. Profiled with immunoSEQ multiplex PCR; TCRdb holds only in-frame clones, not every one. Among 100,000 to 150,000 clones listed, around 80% were seen once. Sequenced material: PBMCs. Every receptor here comes from a boy aged 2 to 9 in good health and CMV-seronegative. Both conserved end residues are part of each CDR3. A D gene is named only where the DNA matches it firmly. A row's size may be missing; if present it is once, few, many or a size class.

D gene,J gene,clone size,V gene,CDR3 DNA,CDR3 protein
TRBD2,TRBJ2-2,NA,TRBV11-2,TGTGCCAGCAGCTTCGTCCAGGGAGGGTACACCGGGGAGCTGTTTTTT,CASSFVQGGYTGELFF
TRBD2,TRBJ2-1,NA,TRBV29-1,TGCAGCGTTGAAGGGGATAGGACGGGAGGGCCCTCCTACAATGAGCAGTTCTTC,CSVEGDRTGGPSYNEQFF
TRBD2,TRBJ2-5,NA,TRBV7-2,TGTGCCAGCAGCTTAGCGGGACGGGGGGGCCAAGAGACCCAGTACTTC,CASSLAGRGGQETQYF
TRBD1,TRBJ2-7,NA,TRBV29-1,TGCAGCGTTGAAGATGGGCCCGGGACAGGGTTTGAGCTCGACGAGCAGTACTTC,CSVEDGPGTGFELDEQYF
TRBD2,TRBJ2-1,NA,TRBV19,TGTGCCAGTAGTATTTGGCGGGGGGATGGGGACAATGAGCAGTTCTTC,CASSIWRGDGDNEQFF
NA,TRBJ2-2,NA,TRBV2,TGTGCCAGCAGATTTGACAGGTCCGGGGACGGGGAGCTGTTTTTT,CASRFDRSGDGELFF
TRBD1,TRBJ1-2,NA,TRBV5-6,TGTGCCAGCAGCACTGGGACAGGGTCGCATGGCTACACCTTC,CASSTGTGSHGYTF
NA,TRBJ1-5,NA,TRBV7-2,TGTGCCAGCAGCTCCAACAGGGCTGGGCAGCCCCAGCATTTT,CASSSNRAGQPQHF
TRBD1,TRBJ2-7,NA,TRBV2,TGTGCCAGCAGTGACGGGACAGGGGTGGAGGAGCAGTACTTC,CASSDGTGVEEQYF
NA,TRBJ1-1,NA,TRBV11-3,TGTGCCAGCAGCTTTCACCGAGACACTGAAGCTTTCTTT,CASSFHRDTEAFF
NA,TRBJ2-1,NA,TRBV5-8,TGTGCCAGCAGCCCCAGACAGAACAACAATGGGCAGTTCTTC,CASSPRQNNNGQFF
NA,TRBJ2-1,NA,TRBV2,TGTGCCAGCCGCCGACAGAGCCATGAGCAGTTCTTC,CASRRQSHEQFF
NA,TRBJ1-1,NA,TRBV27,TGTGCCAGCAGCCCGGGGGGAGAAGCTTTCTTT,CASSPGGEAFF
NA,TRBJ2-5,NA,TRBV4-1,TGCGCCAGCAGCCAAGAGGCCCGATACACGGAGACCCAGTACTTC,CASSQEARYTETQYF
TRBD1,TRBJ1-2,NA,TRBV7-8,TGTGCCAGCGGCCGGACAGGGAGAGGCCGAGTATCGACGAACTATGGCTACACCTTC,CASGRTGRGRVSTNYGYTF
TRBD2,TRBJ2-1,NA,TRBV6-4,TGTGCCAGCAGTGGGACTAGCGGGGGCAATGAGCAGTTCTTC,CASSGTSGGNEQFF
NA,TRBJ1-3,NA,TRBV19,TGTGCCAGTACCACTAGGGGACTAGCGGGAAACACCATATATTTT,CASTTRGLAGNTIYF
NA,TRBJ2-1,NA,TRBV6-5,TGTGCCAGCAGTTACTCTGAGGGTAGCAATGAGCAGTTCTTC,CASSYSEGSNEQFF
TRBD1,TRBJ1-4,few,TRBV7-6,TGTGCCAGCACCGAGGACAGGTTACCTAATGAAAAACTGTTTTTT,CASTEDRLPNEKLFF
TRBD1,TRBJ1-2,NA,TRBV27,TGTGCCAGCAGGGGGGGGACAGGCTATGGCTACACCTTC,CASRGGTGYGYTF
NA,TRBJ1-5,NA,TRBV12-5,TGTGCTAGTGGTTTGACAGTTGGTCATCAGCCCCAGCATTTT,CASGLTVGHQPQHF
TRBD1,TRBJ1-1,few,TRBV6-5,TGTGCCAGCAGTTCGACAGGGGGGGAAGCTTTCTTT,CASSSTGGEAFF
TRBD1,TRBJ1-1,NA,TRBV29-1,TGCAGCGTTGAGGAACCCGCCGGACAGGGGGCTGAAGCTTTCTTT,CSVEEPAGQGAEAFF
TRBD2,TRBJ2-3,NA,TRBV9,TGTGCCAGCAACACAGCGGGGGTCACAGATACGCAGTATTTT,CASNTAGVTDTQYF
NA,TRBJ1-6,NA,TRBV4-3,TGCGCCAGCAGCCAAGATCCCACGCTACTAATCTCCTATAATTCACCCCTCCACTTT,CASSQDPTLLISYNSPLHF
NA,TRBJ2-3,NA,TRBV6-4,TGTGCCAGCAGTGACTCAAGCCGCCACACAGATACGCAGTATTTT,CASSDSSRHTDTQYF
NA,TRBJ1-6,NA,TRBV28,TGTGCCAGCAGAGGGGTTTCAGGGTTCTGGAATTCACCCCTCCACTTT,CASRGVSGFWNSPLHF
TRBD1,TRBJ1-5,NA,TRBV19,TGTGCCAGTAGTATGTGGGACAGCCAGTATAGCAATCAGCCCCAGCATTTT,CASSMWDSQYSNQPQHF
TRBD1,TRBJ2-5,NA,TRBV6-1,TGTGCCAGCAGCATCCCACAGGGGTGGCAAGAGACCCAGTACTTC,CASSIPQGWQETQYF
NA,TRBJ2-3,NA,TRBV9,TGTGCCAGCAGCCACCCCAGGGACACAGATACGCAGTATTTT,CASSHPRDTDTQYF
NA,TRBJ2-3,NA,TRBV4-3,TGCGCCAGCAGCCAAGAAATGCAGGGGTGGGCAGATACGCAGTATTTT,CASSQEMQGWADTQYF
TRBD1,TRBJ2-7,NA,TRBV7-9,TGTGCCAGCAGCAAGGGACAGAAGTACGAGCAGTACTTC,CASSKGQKYEQYF
NA,TRBJ1-1,NA,TRBV15,TGTGCCACCAGCAGAGCGCGGGCGGGGAACACTGAAGCTTTCTTT,CATSRARAGNTEAFF
TRBD1,TRBJ1-5,NA,TRBV7-9,TGTTCCAGCAGCTTGAGTTCACAGGGGAAAAATCAGCCCCAGCATTTT,CSSSLSSQGKNQPQHF
TRBD2,TRBJ2-3,NA,TRBV7-9,TGTGCCAGCAGCCTAGGACTAGCGGAGAGGGATTTT,CASSLGLAERDF
NA,TRBJ2-7,NA,TRBV11-2,TGTGCCAGCAGCTTAGTTCCTGAGGGGGACCCCTACGAGCAGTACTTC,CASSLVPEGDPYEQYF
NA,TRBJ1-2,NA,TRBV10-3,TGTGCCATCAGTGGGGGGGAGCCCTATGGCTACACCTTC,CAISGGEPYGYTF
NA,TRBJ2-5,NA,TRBV15,TGTGCCACCAGCAGAGATTGGCAGGGGAGAGAGACCCAGTACTTC,CATSRDWQGRETQYF
TRBD1,TRBJ2-7,NA,TRBV6-5,TGTGCCAGCAGCCAACAGGGGGCGTACTACGAGCAGTACTTC,CASSQQGAYYEQYF
TRBD1,TRBJ2-7,NA,TRBV7-9,TGTGCCAGCAGCCCAGGACCGGGACAGGAAGAGCAGTACTTC,CASSPGPGQEEQYF
TRBD1,TRBJ1-3,few,TRBV11-1,TGTGCCAGCAGTCTGGACAGGGGGCTTGGAAACACCATATATTTT,CASSLDRGLGNTIYF
NA,TRBJ2-2,NA,TRBV13,TGTGCCAGCAGCTTACTAGTCAGAGAGGAGCTGTTTTTT,CASSLLVREELFF
NA,TRBJ1-1,NA,TRBV19,TGTGCCACCTCGAGGGCACGGAGACTGAACACTGAAGCTTTCTTT,CATSRARRLNTEAFF
TRBD1,TRBJ2-2,NA,TRBV19,TGTGCCAGTAGTAGGAACAGGGGGATCCGCACCGGGGAGCTGTTTTTT,CASSRNRGIRTGELFF
NA,TRBJ2-1,NA,TRBV5-1,TGCGCCAGCAGCTTAACGGCCCCAGCTCTAGGCGTCGATGAGCAGTTCTTC,CASSLTAPALGVDEQFF
NA,TRBJ1-6,NA,TRBV30,TGTGCCTGGACCCCCGGAGGGAATTCACCCCTCCACTTT,CAWTPGGNSPLHF
TRBD1,TRBJ1-1,NA,TRBV7-6,TGTGCCAGCAGCCCTGACAGGGGACGGACTGAAGCTTTCTTT,CASSPDRGRTEAFF
NA,TRBJ2-1,NA,TRBV11-3,TGTGCCAGCAGCTTACCGAACAGTTACAATGAGCAGTTCTTC,CASSLPNSYNEQFF
NA,TRBJ1-3,NA,TRBV9,TGTGCCAGCAGCGATCAACTCTCTGGAAACACCATATATTTT,CASSDQLSGNTIYF
TRBD1,TRBJ1-5,NA,TRBV7-2,TGTGCCAGCAGCTTCAGGCAGGGGGGACAGCCCCAGCATTTT,CASSFRQGGQPQHF
TRBD1,TRBJ1-3,NA,TRBV5-1,TGCGCCAGCAGCTTGGCTAGACAGGGGGTCGCTGGAAACACCATATATTTT,CASSLARQGVAGNTIYF
TRBD2,TRBJ2-1,NA,TRBV19,TGTGCCAGTAGTATAAGGACTAGCGGGAGGCAACCCTACAATGAGCAGTTCTTC,CASSIRTSGRQPYNEQFF
NA,TRBJ1-5,NA,TRBV6-1,TGTGCCAGCAGTGAGGGGGACTCAACTCATCAGCCCCAGCATTTT,CASSEGDSTHQPQHF
NA,TRBJ2-1,NA,TRBV5-8,TGTGCCAGCAGCTTGGGGAGGGGTTACAATGAGCAGTTCTTC,CASSLGRGYNEQFF